This T cell receptor beta chain was identified in a study of radiation and T cells in renal cell carcinoma. As for the study in general: Nephrectomy followed 15 Gy stereotactic body radiation by 4 weeks.

Details on this clone: What it recognizes is unknown.

CDR1 is MDHEN, CDR2 SYDVKM, per germline. The CDR3 extends over 16 amino acids. The V end was cut by 3 bases, the J end by 7 bases, with 18 bases between. Study results and limitations: From baseline, blood top tumor clonotypes peaked at 2 weeks post-radiation.

Here immunoSEQ multiplex PCR was the method, and the copy in TCRdb shows in-frame clones only, minus some. The repertoire consists of approximately 94,000 clones, with under 90% occurring once and the leading ten covering around 6.7%. As for time point: baseline pretreatment blood. Treatment in this sample: 15 Gy SBRT to primary tumor, nephrectomy 4 weeks later. J is TRBJ1-4 and V is TRBV28; D gene uncertain. The specimen comprised blood, sampled from a patient whose treatment included radiotherapy and nephrectomy. This sequence was found in a man in his sixties with renal cell carcinoma. The CDR3 spells CASSFDSYGRSEKLFF. The CDR3 region has the DNA TGTGCCAGCAGTTTCGACTCGTATGGGAGGTCTGAAAAACTGTTTTTT.